This T cell receptor (beta chain) was observed in a study of blood T cell repertoires in COVID-19. Study-wide context: The United States, Italy and Spain provided the acute and convalescent COVID-19 samples.

Produced via immunoSEQ multiplex PCR; TCRdb's table is partial and in-frame only. In the table there are around 130,000 clones, roughly 90% of which are singletons. CDR1 SGHDN and CDR2 FVKESK come from the germline V gene. V was shortened by 1 base and J by 5 bases, with 5 bases between the two germline ends. The CDR3 length is 13 residues. The V and J genes are TRBV14 and TRBJ2-2; D unclear. The sequenced sample consisted of peripheral blood. The sequence derives from a man between 40 and 49 years old with acute or convalescent COVID-19. CDR3: CASSQVRTGELFF. The CDR3 DNA reads TGTGCCAGCAGCCAAGTGAGGACCGGGGAGCTGTTTTTT.